A selection of T cell receptor beta chains follows, all from one sample in a study of blood T cell repertoires in COVID-19. Some clones are missing from TCRdb's copy, which holds only in-frame ones; the method was immunoSEQ multiplex PCR. This sample yields around 220,000 clones, of which 80% to 85% are seen a single time; approximately 5% belongs to the top ten. Specimen: peripheral blood. These receptors all stem from a human donor in a cohort sampled during active COVID-19. Both conserved end residues are part of each CDR3. The D gene is left open where the match is weak. Expanded clones get a size class; other rows say once, few or many, or leave the size out.

v_call: TRBV3-1/TRBV3-2; j_call: TRBJ2-1; d_call: TRBD2; clone_size: .; cdr3_aa: CASRGGTSGIYNEQFF; cdr3_nt: TGTGCCAGCAGGGGAGGGACTAGCGGAATCTACAATGAGCAGTTCTTC
v_call: TRBV19; j_call: TRBJ2-7; d_call: .; clone_size: .; cdr3_aa: CASSMGLGPSYEQYF; cdr3_nt: TGTGCCAGTAGTATGGGTTTGGGGCCCTCCTACGAGCAGTACTTC
v_call: TRBV24-1; j_call: TRBJ2-2; d_call: TRBD2; clone_size: once; cdr3_aa: CATSGAPMGGSRSIGELFF; cdr3_nt: TGTGCCACCAGTGGGGCGCCGATGGGGGGGTCACGGTCGATCGGGGAGCTGTTTTTT
v_call: TRBV18; j_call: TRBJ1-1; d_call: TRBD1; clone_size: .; cdr3_aa: CASSSGQFVNTEAFF; cdr3_nt: TGTGCCAGCTCTTCGGGACAGTTTGTGAACACTGAAGCTTTCTTT
v_call: TRBV4-2; j_call: TRBJ1-3; d_call: .; clone_size: .; cdr3_aa: CASSGIGHGRGNTIYF; cdr3_nt: TGTGCCAGCAGCGGAATTGGACACGGGCGAGGAAACACCATATATTTT
v_call: TRBV27; j_call: TRBJ1-6; d_call: .; clone_size: .; cdr3_aa: CAILGGRARNSPLHF; cdr3_nt: TGTGCCATCCTGGGGGGAAGGGCAAGAAATTCACCCCTCCACTTT
v_call: TRBV3-1/TRBV3-2; j_call: TRBJ2-5; d_call: TRBD2; clone_size: .; cdr3_aa: CASSQVVSGHETQYF; cdr3_nt: TGTGCCAGCAGCCAAGTTGTTAGCGGGCACGAGACCCAGTACTTC
v_call: TRBV3-1/TRBV3-2; j_call: TRBJ2-7; d_call: .; clone_size: .; cdr3_aa: CASSQGSGGSSYEQYF; cdr3_nt: TGTGCCAGCAGCCAAGGATCCGGGGGTAGCTCCTACGAGCAGTACTTC
v_call: TRBV2; j_call: TRBJ1-5; d_call: .; clone_size: many; cdr3_aa: CASSDFGQGGQPQHF; cdr3_nt: TGTGCCAGCAGTGATTTTGGGCAGGGCGGACAGCCCCAGCATTTT
v_call: TRBV6-6; j_call: TRBJ2-7; d_call: TRBD2; clone_size: few; cdr3_aa: CASSYRYPGGYEQYF; cdr3_nt: TGTGCCAGCAGTTACAGATACCCGGGGGGCTACGAGCAGTACTTC
v_call: TRBV19; j_call: TRBJ1-2; d_call: TRBD1; clone_size: .; cdr3_aa: CASIARDRGHGYTF; cdr3_nt: TGTGCCAGTATCGCCCGGGACAGGGGCCATGGCTACACCTTC
v_call: TRBV9; j_call: TRBJ2-6; d_call: .; clone_size: .; cdr3_aa: CASSARFSGANVLTF; cdr3_nt: TGTGCCAGCAGCGCCCGTTTCTCTGGGGCCAACGTCCTGACTTTC
v_call: TRBV6-5; j_call: TRBJ1-4; d_call: TRBD1; clone_size: .; cdr3_aa: CASSFRGFDEKLFF; cdr3_nt: TGTGCCAGCAGTTTCAGGGGGTTTGATGAAAAACTGTTTTTT
v_call: TRBV28; j_call: TRBJ1-5; d_call: TRBD1; clone_size: once; cdr3_aa: CASSEGTVYSNQPQHF; cdr3_nt: TGTGCCAGCAGTGAAGGGACAGTTTATAGCAATCAGCCCCAGCATTTT
v_call: TRBV27; j_call: TRBJ2-1; d_call: .; clone_size: .; cdr3_aa: CASSYRDTYNEQFF; cdr3_nt: TGTGCCAGCAGTTACCGGGACACCTACAATGAGCAGTTCTTC
v_call: TRBV5-6; j_call: TRBJ1-1; d_call: .; clone_size: .; cdr3_aa: CASSLGPRRNTEAFF; cdr3_nt: TGTGCCAGCAGCTTGGGGCCAAGGAGGAACACTGAAGCTTTCTTT
v_call: TRBV2; j_call: TRBJ2-5; d_call: .; clone_size: .; cdr3_aa: CASAGQPRETQYF; cdr3_nt: TGTGCCAGCGCAGGGCAACCGAGAGAGACCCAGTACTTC
v_call: TRBV7-9; j_call: TRBJ2-2; d_call: .; clone_size: .; cdr3_aa: CASRPRGTNTGELFF; cdr3_nt: TGTGCCAGCAGGCCGAGAGGGACGAACACCGGGGAGCTGTTTTTT
v_call: TRBV7-6; j_call: TRBJ1-5; d_call: .; clone_size: .; cdr3_aa: CASSPSLHQPQHF; cdr3_nt: TGTGCCAGCAGCCCGAGTCTCCATCAGCCCCAGCATTTT
v_call: TRBV25-1; j_call: TRBJ2-7; d_call: TRBD1; clone_size: .; cdr3_aa: CASSDFGTGAPYEQYF; cdr3_nt: TGTGCCAGCAGTGACTTCGGGACAGGGGCCCCCTACGAGCAGTACTTC
v_call: TRBV11-3; j_call: TRBJ2-7; d_call: TRBD2; clone_size: .; cdr3_aa: CASSLVLAGAGEQYF; cdr3_nt: TGTGCCAGCAGCTTAGTTCTAGCGGGAGCGGGCGAGCAGTACTTC
v_call: TRBV14; j_call: TRBJ1-5; d_call: .; clone_size: many; cdr3_aa: CASRGTGNQPQHF; cdr3_nt: TGTGCCAGCAGGGGCACAGGGAATCAGCCCCAGCATTTT
v_call: TRBV13; j_call: TRBJ2-3; d_call: TRBD2; clone_size: .; cdr3_aa: CASSSRLAGARDTQYF; cdr3_nt: TGTGCCAGCAGCTCCCGACTAGCGGGAGCGAGAGATACGCAGTATTTT
v_call: TRBV7-2; j_call: TRBJ1-2; d_call: TRBD1; clone_size: .; cdr3_aa: CASSLVGTGTRFLYGYTF; cdr3_nt: TGTGCCAGCAGCTTAGTCGGGACAGGGACACGCTTTCTCTATGGCTACACCTTC
v_call: TRBV4-1; j_call: TRBJ1-1; d_call: TRBD1; clone_size: .; cdr3_aa: CASSPRQGTNTEAFF; cdr3_nt: TGCGCCAGCAGCCCCCGACAGGGCACGAACACTGAAGCTTTCTTT
v_call: TRBV12-3/TRBV12-4; j_call: TRBJ1-1; d_call: .; clone_size: .; cdr3_aa: CASSLGAFTEAFF; cdr3_nt: TGTGCCAGCAGTTTAGGGGCCTTCACTGAAGCTTTCTTT
v_call: TRBV2; j_call: TRBJ2-7; d_call: TRBD1; clone_size: .; cdr3_aa: CASSLNRGYEQYF; cdr3_nt: TGTGCCAGCAGCTTAAACAGGGGCTACGAGCAGTACTTC
v_call: TRBV7-8; j_call: TRBJ2-1; d_call: TRBD1; clone_size: .; cdr3_aa: CASSSGGGSYNEQFF; cdr3_nt: TGTGCCAGCAGCTCAGGGGGCGGGTCCTACAATGAGCAGTTCTTC
v_call: TRBV5-1; j_call: TRBJ1-4; d_call: TRBD1; clone_size: few; cdr3_aa: CASSLGRGNEKLFF; cdr3_nt: TGCGCCAGCAGCTTGGGCAGGGGGAATGAAAAACTGTTTTTT
v_call: TRBV6-4; j_call: TRBJ2-3; d_call: .; clone_size: few; cdr3_aa: CASSAGRTTSTDTQYF; cdr3_nt: TGTGCCAGCAGTGCTGGAAGGACAACTAGCACAGATACGCAGTATTTT
v_call: TRBV5-4; j_call: TRBJ2-7; d_call: TRBD1; clone_size: .; cdr3_aa: CASSLRDRDYEQYF; cdr3_nt: TGTGCCAGCAGCTTACGGGACAGGGACTACGAGCAGTACTTC
v_call: TRBV7-6; j_call: TRBJ2-7; d_call: TRBD2; clone_size: .; cdr3_aa: CASSLAGGPYEQYF; cdr3_nt: TGTGCCAGCAGCTTAGCGGGAGGGCCTTACGAGCAGTACTTC
v_call: TRBV25-1; j_call: TRBJ2-3; d_call: .; clone_size: .; cdr3_aa: CASSELGRYTDTQYF; cdr3_nt: TGTGCCAGCAGTGAACTGGGCCGCTACACAGATACGCAGTATTTT
v_call: TRBV27; j_call: TRBJ2-1; d_call: TRBD1; clone_size: .; cdr3_aa: CASSSTGLGNNEQFF; cdr3_nt: TGTGCCAGCAGTTCGACAGGGCTAGGGAACAATGAGCAGTTCTTC
v_call: TRBV28; j_call: TRBJ1-2; d_call: TRBD1; clone_size: .; cdr3_aa: CASSRGQLYGYTF; cdr3_nt: TGTGCCAGCAGCCGGGGACAGCTATATGGCTACACCTTC
v_call: TRBV28; j_call: TRBJ2-7; d_call: .; clone_size: .; cdr3_aa: CASSLSRGGEQYF; cdr3_nt: TGTGCCAGCAGTCTTTCTCGAGGGGGCGAGCAGTACTTC
v_call: TRBV5-1; j_call: TRBJ2-7; d_call: .; clone_size: .; cdr3_aa: CASSLPGISEQYF; cdr3_nt: TGCGCCAGCAGCTTGCCAGGGATAAGCGAGCAGTACTTC
v_call: TRBV5-1; j_call: TRBJ1-6; d_call: TRBD1; clone_size: few; cdr3_aa: CASSPRGDRSPLHF; cdr3_nt: TGCGCCAGCAGCCCCAGGGGGGATCGGTCACCCCTCCACTTT
v_call: TRBV3-1/TRBV3-2; j_call: TRBJ1-5; d_call: TRBD1; clone_size: .; cdr3_aa: CASSLGTGINQPQHF; cdr3_nt: TGTGCCAGCAGCCTCGGGACAGGGATCAATCAGCCCCAGCATTTT
v_call: TRBV19; j_call: TRBJ1-4; d_call: .; clone_size: once; cdr3_aa: CASFGQNNEKLFF; cdr3_nt: TGTGCCAGTTTTGGGCAGAATAATGAAAAACTGTTTTTT
v_call: TRBV7-9; j_call: TRBJ1-1; d_call: .; clone_size: .; cdr3_aa: CASSLDRGTEAFF; cdr3_nt: TGTGCCAGCAGCTTAGATAGGGGAACTGAAGCTTTCTTT
v_call: TRBV28; j_call: TRBJ2-7; d_call: .; clone_size: once; cdr3_aa: CASSPQYEQYF; cdr3_nt: TGTGCCAGCAGTCCCCAATACGAGCAGTACTTC
v_call: TRBV2; j_call: TRBJ2-7; d_call: .; clone_size: .; cdr3_aa: CASSVGRDGDF; cdr3_nt: TGTGCCAGCAGTGTGGGCAGGGATGGTGACTTC
v_call: TRBV27; j_call: TRBJ1-5; d_call: .; clone_size: .; cdr3_aa: CASSEDSSNQPQHF; cdr3_nt: TGTGCCAGCAGTGAAGACAGTTCCAATCAGCCCCAGCATTTT
v_call: TRBV11-2; j_call: TRBJ2-7; d_call: TRBD2; clone_size: few; cdr3_aa: CASSLVAGAYEQYF; cdr3_nt: TGTGCCAGCAGCTTGGTAGCGGGAGCGTACGAGCAGTACTTC
v_call: TRBV2; j_call: TRBJ1-5; d_call: TRBD1; clone_size: few; cdr3_aa: CASSLATGDQPQHF; cdr3_nt: TGTGCCAGCAGTCTGGCGACAGGGGATCAGCCCCAGCATTTT
v_call: TRBV29-1; j_call: TRBJ1-3; d_call: .; clone_size: .; cdr3_aa: CSVAGILGETGNTIYF; cdr3_nt: TGCAGCGTCGCGGGAATATTGGGGGAGACTGGAAACACCATATATTTT
v_call: TRBV29-1; j_call: TRBJ2-6; d_call: .; clone_size: .; cdr3_aa: CSVGDGNSGANVLTF; cdr3_nt: TGCAGCGTGGGAGACGGTAACTCTGGGGCCAACGTCCTGACTTTC
v_call: TRBV28; j_call: TRBJ2-7; d_call: TRBD1; clone_size: .; cdr3_aa: CASSLVQGAYEQYF; cdr3_nt: TGTGCCAGCAGTTTAGTGCAGGGGGCTTACGAGCAGTACTTC
v_call: TRBV4-3; j_call: TRBJ2-7; d_call: TRBD2; clone_size: .; cdr3_aa: CASSQERGRPYEQYF; cdr3_nt: TGCGCCAGCAGCCAAGAACGCGGGAGGCCCTACGAGCAGTACTTC
v_call: TRBV10-2; j_call: TRBJ2-6; d_call: .; clone_size: .; cdr3_aa: CASRTGTGANVLTF; cdr3_nt: TGCGCCAGCAGGACAGGAACCGGGGCCAACGTCCTGACTTTC
v_call: TRBV9; j_call: TRBJ1-6; d_call: .; clone_size: .; cdr3_aa: CASSAYEVSSYNSPLHF; cdr3_nt: TGTGCCAGCAGCGCCTACGAAGTAAGCTCCTATAATTCACCCCTCCACTTT
v_call: TRBV5-6; j_call: TRBJ2-7; d_call: TRBD1; clone_size: .; cdr3_aa: CASSLHRGYEQYF; cdr3_nt: TGTGCCAGCAGCTTACACAGGGGGTACGAGCAGTACTTC
v_call: TRBV9; j_call: TRBJ2-5; d_call: TRBD2; clone_size: .; cdr3_aa: CASSRTSGREAQYF; cdr3_nt: TGTGCCAGCAGCCGTACTAGCGGGAGAGAAGCCCAGTACTTC
v_call: TRBV1; j_call: TRBJ1-2; d_call: .; clone_size: few; cdr3_aa: CTSSSQGAYGYTF; cdr3_nt: TGCACCAGCAGTTCACAGGGCGCTTATGGCTACACCTTC
v_call: TRBV27; j_call: TRBJ1-2; d_call: .; clone_size: .; cdr3_aa: CASSGVTDGYTF; cdr3_nt: TGTGCCAGCTCAGGGGTAACGGACGGCTACACCTTC
v_call: TRBV27; j_call: TRBJ2-3; d_call: .; clone_size: .; cdr3_aa: CASSLASWTDTQYF; cdr3_nt: TGTGCCAGCAGTTTAGCTAGCTGGACAGATACGCAGTATTTT
v_call: TRBV30; j_call: TRBJ2-7; d_call: .; clone_size: .; cdr3_aa: CAWSSSDWGLPYEQYF; cdr3_nt: TGTGCCTGGAGTTCCAGCGATTGGGGCCTTCCCTACGAGCAGTACTTC
v_call: TRBV28; j_call: TRBJ1-4; d_call: .; clone_size: .; cdr3_aa: CASSSTGYEKLFF; cdr3_nt: TGTGCCAGCAGTTCAACAGGGTACGAAAAACTGTTTTTT